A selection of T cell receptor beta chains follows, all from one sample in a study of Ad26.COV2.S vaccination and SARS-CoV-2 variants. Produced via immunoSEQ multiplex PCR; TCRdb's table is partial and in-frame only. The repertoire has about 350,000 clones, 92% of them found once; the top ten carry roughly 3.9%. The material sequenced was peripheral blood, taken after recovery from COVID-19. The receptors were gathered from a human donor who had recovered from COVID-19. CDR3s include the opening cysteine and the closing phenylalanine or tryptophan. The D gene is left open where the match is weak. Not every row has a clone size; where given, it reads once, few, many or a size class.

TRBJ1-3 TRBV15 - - CATSSAPRPGNTIYF TGTGCCACCAGCAGCGCCCCGCGGCCCGGAAACACCATATATTTT
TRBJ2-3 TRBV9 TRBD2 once CASSPWRGGADTQYF TGTGCCAGCAGCCCCTGGCGGGGGGGTGCAGATACGCAGTATTTT
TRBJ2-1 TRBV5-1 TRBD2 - CASSLASGAISYNEQFF TGCGCCAGCAGCTTGGCCAGCGGGGCCATCTCCTACAATGAGCAGTTCTTC
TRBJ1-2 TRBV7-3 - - CASSSGGQGPNYGYTF TGTGCCAGCAGCTCCGGTGGGCAGGGACCTAACTATGGCTACACCTTC
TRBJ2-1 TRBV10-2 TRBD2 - CASSEGSGGYNEQFF TGCGCCAGCAGTGAAGGTAGCGGGGGGTACAATGAGCAGTTCTTC
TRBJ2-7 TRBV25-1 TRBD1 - CASSESPGTGGPEQYF TGTGCCAGCAGTGAATCCCCAGGGACAGGGGGGCCCGAGCAGTACTTC
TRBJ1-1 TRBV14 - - CASSNDMVTEAFF TGTGCCAGCTCGAACGACATGGTAACTGAAGCTTTCTTT
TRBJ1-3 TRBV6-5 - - CASSTGSSGNTIYF TGTGCCAGCAGTACGGGTTCCTCTGGAAACACCATATATTTT
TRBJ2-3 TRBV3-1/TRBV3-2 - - CASSQASHQDTQYF TGTGCCAGCAGCCAAGCGAGCCACCAGGATACGCAGTATTTT
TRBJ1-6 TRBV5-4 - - CASSPGTASYNSPLHF TGTGCCAGCAGCCCGGGGACGGCCTCCTATAATTCACCCCTCCACTTT
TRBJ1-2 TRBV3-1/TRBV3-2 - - CASSPGLYGYTF TGTGCCAGCAGCCCTGGTCTCTATGGCTACACCTTC
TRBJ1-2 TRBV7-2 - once CASSLNPADGYTF TGTGCCAGCAGCTTAAACCCAGCGGACGGCTACACCTTC
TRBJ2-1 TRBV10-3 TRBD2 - CAISEQPGLAGSEEQFF TGTGCCATCAGTGAACAACCGGGACTAGCGGGATCAGAAGAGCAGTTCTTC
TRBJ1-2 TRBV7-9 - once CASSFVTQRVLGYTF TGTGCCAGCAGCTTCGTAACCCAGAGGGTCCTTGGCTACACCTTC
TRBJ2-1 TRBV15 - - CATSRDGSLDKYNEQFF TGTGCCACCAGCAGAGACGGAAGCCTAGACAAATACAATGAGCAGTTCTTC
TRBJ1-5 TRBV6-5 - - CASSLQGSQPQHF TGTGCCAGCAGTTTACAGGGAAGTCAGCCCCAGCATTTT
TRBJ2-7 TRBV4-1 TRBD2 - CASSQAGGKPFSYEQYF TGCGCCAGCAGCCAAGCGGGAGGAAAACCCTTCTCCTACGAGCAGTACTTC
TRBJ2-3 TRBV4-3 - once CASSQEGGNTQYF TGCGCCAGCAGCCAAGAGGGCGGTAATACGCAGTATTTT